This T cell receptor beta chain was captured in a study of blood T cell repertoires in COVID-19. Overall study context: The United States, Italy and Spain were the sources of the acute and convalescent COVID-19 samples.

Germline-derived CDR1 and CDR2 are LNHDA and SQIVND (reference sequence). The CDR3 loop spans 15 amino acids. The J segment lost 4 bases and the V segment lost 7 bases, leaving 9 bases of the junction unmatched. Method: immunoSEQ multiplex PCR; TCRdb's copy keeps in-frame clones and lacks some. The sample carries some 80,000 clones, approximately 90% recorded once. The source material was peripheral blood. The chain combines TRBV19 with TRBJ2-1; 8 bases fit TRBD2. The sequence was collected from a woman aged 50 to 65 with active or convalescent COVID-19. The CDR3 DNA follows: TGTGCCAGTATTCTCGGAGCGGGGGCGTACAATGAGCAGTTCTTC. This translates into CASILGAGAYNEQFF. Looking up the rest from reference TRBV19 and TRBJ2-1 gives the full variable domain: DGGITQSPKYLFRKEGQNVTLSCEQNLNHDAMYWYRQDPGQGLRLIYYSQIVNDFQKGDIAEGYSVSREKKESFPLTVTSAQKNPTAFYLCASILGAGAYNEQFFGPGTRLTVL.